The source of this TCR beta chain is a study of siplizumab effects on memory and regulatory T cells. There are 14 residues in the CDR3. CDR1 MNHEY and CDR2 SMNVEV come from the germline V gene (reference sequence). The trim removed 6 bases at V and 0 bases at J, leaving 2 bases unmatched. This table comes from immunoSEQ multiplex PCR, and its TCRdb copy is limited to in-frame clones, with some not included. The repertoire consists of approximately 100,000 clones, with around 90% occurring once and the leading ten covering 0.55% to 0.85%. Study results and limitations: In unstimulated cells, naive T cells appeared more diverse than memory T cells and seemed major alloresponse contributors.

In the case of this clone: Its antigen is currently unknown.

This TCR derives from a human donor in good health. The specimen was Tregs sorted from blood. The rearrangement joins TRBV27 to TRBJ2-7; TRBD1 aligns across 10 bases. The chain's CDR3 is CASSRDRGSYEQYF. The CDR3 bases are TGTGCCAGCAGCCGGGACAGGGGCTCCTACGAGCAGTACTTC.